This T cell receptor (beta chain) was retrieved from a study of regulatory T cells in long-lasting Graves disease. Overall study: With positive TSH receptor antibodies and over 5 years of antithyroid drugs, Graves' disease was considered persistent.

Time point: persistent/refractory GD, antithyroid drugs over 5 years with positive TRAb. Extracted RNA from PBMCs served as the source of the TCR library. Tubes containing EDTA received about 10 milliliters of drawn peripheral blood. Both iRepertoire HTBI primers and Arm-PCR of CDR3 regions were used to build the TCR beta libraries. MiXCR, applied by TCRdb to the multiplex PCR reads, yields one record per CDR3 protein. The table includes 600,000 to 850,000 distinct CDR3 sequences, approximately 29% detected once. Details on this clonotype: Its antigen remains unidentified.

Study findings and constraints: Favoring TRBV28, TRBJ1-2 and TRBJ2-5 was a feature seen in persistent disease.

V was pared by 1 base and J by 11 bases, with 11 bases between. The CDR3 extends over 12 amino acids. The germline gives CDR1 MNHNS, CDR2 SASEGT. This sequence was found in a female donor with Graves disease. The V and J genes are TRBV6-1 and TRBJ1-1; maybe TRBD1 (5 bases). The material was peripheral blood mononuclear cells (PBMCs), obtained when the disease was refractory, from a patient treated with antithyroid drugs. The CDR3 reads CASSEGLREAFF. CDR3 coding DNA: TGTGCCAGCAGTGAAGGACTCAGGGAGGCTTTCTTT.